Each of the 11 T cell receptor beta chains below was sequenced from the same sample in a study of T-cell memory formation after mild COVID-19. MiXCR, run by TCRdb on the 5' RACE reads, gives a single entry per CDR3 protein. Of approximately 260,000 distinct CDR3 sequences listed, around 17% are singletons. Sequencing was performed on PBMCs or a T cell subset sorted from them (not recorded which). These receptors were obtained from a man aged 18 to 29 who had mild COVID-19 (a few samples of this study predate the infection). Cell type and time point are not known.

This clonotype was picked up many times. The rearrangement joins TRBV11-2 to TRBJ2-3; D not resolved. V shed 0 bases and J shed 2 bases, with 3 bases lying between them. The CDR3 contains 13 residues. Per germline, CDR1 SGHAT and CDR2 FQNNGV. The CDR3, as DNA: TGTGCCAGCAGCTTAGAATACACAGATACGCAGTATTTT. Translation: CASSLEYTDTQYF.

The DNA for the CDR3 is TGTGCCAGCGGATTTGGGTGGGAGACCCAGTACTTC. Protein: CASGFGWETQYF. The chain couples TRBV27 to TRBJ2-5, with D hard to call. The V gene's germline CDR1 is MNHEY and CDR2 SMNVEV (reference sequence). V shed 8 bases and J shed 5 bases, with 12 bases lying between them. CDR3 length: 12 amino acids.

This clonotype turned up a few times. V and J are TRBV6-5 and TRBJ1-3, with D maybe TRBD1 (6 bases). Germline CDR1 reads MNHEY; CDR2 reads SVGAGI. CDR3 length equals 15 residues. The V end was cut by 6 bases, the J end by 1 base, with 13 bases between. CDR3 nucleotide sequence: TGTGCCAGCAGCCAGGTTAGGGGGTCTGGAAACACCATATATTTT. Amino acids: CASSQVRGSGNTIYF.

The V and J genes are TRBV24-1 and TRBJ2-1; D is unresolved. Germline V CDR1 and CDR2: KGHDR, SFDVKD. V was cut by 4 bases and J by 0 bases, with 9 bases left in between. The CDR3 covers 15 residues. The CDR3 loop reads CATSDGSYSYNEQFF. For the CDR3, the DNA is TGTGCCACCAGTGACGGCAGCTACTCCTACAATGAGCAGTTCTTC.

The table lists this clonotype with a few counts. This sequence joins TRBV4-2 and TRBJ2-3, with 10 nucleotides matching TRBD2. The V gene end was trimmed by 0 bases and the J gene end by 5 bases; junction bases not matched to a gene: 8. CDR3 length: 17 amino acids. CDR1 and CDR2 from the germline V gene are LGHNA and YNFKEQ. DNA for the CDR3: TGTGCCAGCAGCCAAGATGTCCTAGCGGGGGCCAAAGATACGCAGTATTTT. The encoded protein is CASSQDVLAGAKDTQYF.

This clonotype was detected many times. V gene TRBV7-2 combines with J gene TRBJ2-3; D is undetermined. Germline V gives CDR1 SGHTA, CDR2 FQGNSA. Trimming stripped 1 base from V and 2 bases from J, with 10 bases between. The CDR3 loop spans 15 amino acids. The CDR3 sequence is CASSLGGLATDTQYF. CDR3 in DNA: TGTGCCAGCAGCTTAGGGGGTCTCGCCACAGATACGCAGTATTTT.

The chain has TRBV27 and TRBJ2-3; possible D gene TRBD2, 5 bases. The CDR3 totals 15 residues. The germline V gene encodes CDR1 MNHEY and CDR2 SMNVEV (reference sequence). V dropped 4 bases and J dropped 1 base, with 12 bases sitting between them. CDR3 residues: CASSSPRRGTDTQYF. Here the CDR3 DNA reads TGTGCCAGCAGTTCTCCACGGCGGGGCACAGATACGCAGTATTTT.

This clonotype showed up just a few times. The rearrangement uses TRBV12-3 or TRBV12-4 and TRBJ2-7; 8 bases map to TRBD1. The V gene end was trimmed by 3 bases and the J gene end by 1 base; junction bases not matched to a gene: 5. CDR3 size: 15 residues. Here the CDR3 reads CASSFLDRESYEQYF. In DNA form, the CDR3 reads TGTGCCAGCAGTTTTTTGGACAGGGAATCCTACGAGCAGTACTTC.

A few counts support this clonotype. The genes are TRBV28 and TRBJ1-5, with a weak D call TRBD1 (5 bases). Germline-derived CDR1 and CDR2 are MDHEN and SYDVKM. V gave up 7 bases and J gave up 2 bases, with 15 bases separating them. The CDR3 is made up of 15 amino acids. CDR3 loop: CASINGRAGNQPQHF. DNA for the CDR3: TGTGCCAGCATCAACGGCAGGGCGGGCAATCAGCCCCAGCATTTT.

The gene calls are TRBV2 and TRBJ1-2; 7 nucleotides match TRBD1. Germline V gene data show CDR1 as SNHLY and CDR2 as FYNNEI. The CDR3 totals 14 residues. V dropped 8 bases and J dropped 3; count of bases not matched to a gene: 9. The chain's CDR3 is CASPDRAFDYGYTF. DNA of the CDR3: TGTGCCAGCCCCGACAGGGCTTTCGACTATGGCTACACCTTC.

The chain employs TRBV5-1 and TRBJ2-1; D gene ambiguous. Trimming pared 4 bases from V and 0 bases from J, leaving 14 bases between. This CDR3 has 16 residues. Germline CDR1 and CDR2: SGHRS and YFSETQ. The CDR3 here is CASSPAGFSSYNEQFF. CDR3 bases: TGCGCCAGCAGCCCGGCTGGCTTCAGCTCCTACAATGAGCAGTTCTTC.